Listed below are T cell receptor beta chains from one sample, sequenced in a study of identical twins. MiXCR, applied by TCRdb to the 5' RACE reads, yields one record per CDR3 protein. This repertoire shows some 500,000 distinct CDR3 sequences, 14% found once; its top ten account for more than 0.5%. The same data also contributed to another study, on yellow fever vaccine responses in identical twins.

The specimen sequenced was CD4+ T cells sorted from blood. These receptors originate from a woman under 30 in good health. Both conserved end residues are part of each CDR3. The D gene is left open where the match is weak. Rows give clone size only sometimes, using once, few, many, or a class for an expanded clone.

D gene: NA; clone size: few; J gene: TRBJ2-2; V gene: TRBV5-1; CDR3 DNA: TGCGCCAGCAGCCCGAGACAGGCTCGTGGCGGGGAGCTGTTTTTT; CDR3 protein: CASSPRQARGGELFF
D gene: NA; clone size: NA; J gene: TRBJ2-7; V gene: TRBV24-1; CDR3 DNA: TGTGCCACCAGACTGATGGGTACGTGTTCCTACGAGCAGTACTTC; CDR3 protein: CATRLMGTCSYEQYF
D gene: TRBD2; clone size: few; J gene: TRBJ2-7; V gene: TRBV15; CDR3 DNA: TGTGCCACCAGCGGGGGAGGGTTCTACGAGCAGTACTTC; CDR3 protein: CATSGGGFYEQYF
D gene: TRBD2; clone size: NA; J gene: TRBJ2-7; V gene: TRBV7-2; CDR3 DNA: TGTGCCAGCAGCTTTTCTGGCGGGGGGGCGTACGAGCAGTACTTC; CDR3 protein: CASSFSGGGAYEQYF
D gene: NA; clone size: NA; J gene: TRBJ2-1; V gene: TRBV29-1; CDR3 DNA: TGCAGCGTTGAAGGTTCTCGGAGACAGGGAGGAAATGAGCAGTTCTTC; CDR3 protein: CSVEGSRRQGGNEQFF
D gene: TRBD2; clone size: many; J gene: TRBJ2-1; V gene: TRBV3-1; CDR3 DNA: TGTGCCAGCAGCCAAGGACTAGCGGGAGTTTCCCACAATGAGCAGTTCTTC; CDR3 protein: CASSQGLAGVSHNEQFF
D gene: TRBD1; clone size: NA; J gene: TRBJ2-2; V gene: TRBV14; CDR3 DNA: TGTGCCAGCAGCCGACCCGGGACAGTATTCGGGGAGCTGTTTTTT; CDR3 protein: CASSRPGTVFGELFF
D gene: TRBD1; clone size: many; J gene: TRBJ1-6; V gene: TRBV20-1; CDR3 DNA: TGCAGTGCTAAGGGGCAGGGGGCTTCACCCCTCCACTTT; CDR3 protein: CSAKGQGASPLHF
D gene: NA; clone size: NA; J gene: TRBJ2-7; V gene: TRBV2; CDR3 DNA: TGTGCCAGCCGTGGCCCAAACTACGAGCAGTACTTC; CDR3 protein: CASRGPNYEQYF
D gene: NA; clone size: NA; J gene: TRBJ1-4; V gene: TRBV6-5; CDR3 DNA: TGTGCCAGCAGTTACGGGGATGTTAGTGAAAAACTGTTTTTT; CDR3 protein: CASSYGDVSEKLFF
D gene: TRBD1; clone size: NA; J gene: TRBJ1-1; V gene: TRBV5-4; CDR3 DNA: TGTGCCAGCAGCTCCCAGCCCGGGACAGAATCTGAAGCTTTCTTT; CDR3 protein: CASSSQPGTESEAFF
D gene: NA; clone size: many; J gene: TRBJ2-3; V gene: TRBV10-3; CDR3 DNA: TGTGCCATCCGGGGGACCGAACCCACAGATACGCAGTATTTT; CDR3 protein: CAIRGTEPTDTQYF
D gene: NA; clone size: many; J gene: TRBJ1-1; V gene: TRBV7-9; CDR3 DNA: TGTGCCAGCAGCTTAGGGCAGGGGCAGAACACTGAAGCTTTCTTT; CDR3 protein: CASSLGQGQNTEAFF
D gene: TRBD2; clone size: NA; J gene: TRBJ2-7; V gene: TRBV7-9; CDR3 DNA: TGTGCCAGCGGGATAGCGGGAGGGGGAGAGCAGTACTTC; CDR3 protein: CASGIAGGGEQYF
D gene: TRBD1; clone size: few; J gene: TRBJ1-2; V gene: TRBV3-1; CDR3 DNA: TGTGCCAGCAGCCACAAGACAGGGAGATTATATGGCTACACCTTC; CDR3 protein: CASSHKTGRLYGYTF
D gene: TRBD2; clone size: few; J gene: TRBJ2-4; V gene: TRBV4-2; CDR3 DNA: TGTGCCAGCAGCCCACTAGCGGGAGGAACCAAAAACATTCAGTACTTC; CDR3 protein: CASSPLAGGTKNIQYF
D gene: TRBD1; clone size: few; J gene: TRBJ2-5; V gene: TRBV15; CDR3 DNA: TGTGCCACCAGCAAAGGACAGGGGCAAGAGACCCAGTACTTC; CDR3 protein: CATSKGQGQETQYF
D gene: NA; clone size: NA; J gene: TRBJ2-7; V gene: TRBV7-2; CDR3 DNA: TGTGCCAGCAGCTTAGGCGCTCCGGGGATTTCCTACGAGCAGTACTTC; CDR3 protein: CASSLGAPGISYEQYF
D gene: TRBD1; clone size: once; J gene: TRBJ2-5; V gene: TRBV4-1; CDR3 DNA: TGCGCCAGCAGCCAAATGGGTAGACAGGGGTCGGGGACAAGGGAGACCCAGTACTTC; CDR3 protein: CASSQMGRQGSGTRETQYF
D gene: TRBD1; clone size: many; J gene: TRBJ1-1; V gene: TRBV5-1; CDR3 DNA: TGCGCCAGCACTGGAAGGGGGCTCACTGAAGCTTTCTTT; CDR3 protein: CASTGRGLTEAFF
D gene: NA; clone size: few; J gene: TRBJ2-1; V gene: TRBV7-2; CDR3 DNA: TGTGCCAGCAGCTTGTTCGGGAGCTCCTACAATGAGCAGTTCTTC; CDR3 protein: CASSLFGSSYNEQFF